The 17 T cell receptor beta chains reported below all come from one sample, sequenced in a study of blood T cell repertoires in COVID-19. Some clones are missing from TCRdb's copy, which holds only in-frame ones; the method was immunoSEQ multiplex PCR. The sample carries about 500,000 clones, approximately 88% recorded once. The sample comprised peripheral blood. The receptors stem from a woman aged 45-65 years with COVID-19, enrolled during active disease.

The chain has TRBV7-2 and TRBJ2-5; 10 nucleotides line up with TRBD2. Germline-derived CDR1 and CDR2 are SGHTA and FQGNSA. With V trimmed by 1 base and J by 4 bases, 6 bases remained unmatched. This CDR3 has 16 residues. The CDR3 coding sequence is TGTGCCAGCAGCTTAGGAATAGCGGGGGGTCTAGAGACCCAGTACTTC. This gives the protein CASSLGIAGGLETQYF.

The chain recombines TRBV27 with TRBJ2-3; 9 bases match TRBD1. V trimming: 4 bases; J trimming: 3 bases; junction bases outside the gene matches: 2. This CDR3 has 14 amino acids. Germline CDR1 MNHEY, CDR2 SMNVEV (reference sequence). CDR3 residues: CASSYGQGTDTQYF. In nucleotides, the CDR3 is TGTGCCAGCAGTTATGGACAGGGGACAGATACGCAGTATTTT.

The chain couples TRBV19 to TRBJ2-2, with TRBD1 matching over 9 bases. CDR3 length: 17 amino acids. V gave up 7 bases and J gave up 3 bases; unmatched junction bases: 12. CDR1 is LNHDA, CDR2 SQIVND, per germline (reference sequence). CDR3 sequence: CASNRTGGPPYTGELFF. As DNA, the CDR3 is TGTGCCAGTAATCGTACAGGGGGCCCTCCCTACACCGGGGAGCTGTTTTTT.

The chain's CDR3 is CASSQGQGPRVTNEKLFF. The CDR3 coding sequence is TGTGCCAGCAGCCAAGGACAGGGGCCTAGAGTCACTAATGAAAAACTGTTTTTT. The chain links TRBV4-2 to TRBJ1-4; 8 bases fit TRBD1. This CDR3 has 18 residues. The germline V gene encodes CDR1 LGHNA and CDR2 YNFKEQ. With 1 base clipped from V and 2 bases from J, the junction kept 9 bases outside the gene matches.

Remarks on this clone: Other DNA sequences in this specimen translate into the identical CDR3. The V gene is TRBV30, the J gene TRBJ1-2; D unresolved. The germline V gene has CDR1 GTSNPN and CDR2 SVGIG (reference sequence). The V and J ends lost 3 bases and 2 bases respectively, with 4 bases between them. This CDR3 has 11 amino acids. The CDR3 spells CAWSRNYGYTF. In DNA form, the CDR3 reads TGTGCCTGGAGCCGGAACTATGGCTACACCTTC.

V is TRBV9 and J is TRBJ2-5, with TRBD2 matching over 11 bases. With 4 bases clipped from V and 5 bases from J, the junction kept 13 bases outside the gene matches. The CDR3 length is 17 residues. Germline V gene lookup returns CDR1 SGDLS and CDR2 YYNGEE. The CDR3 DNA reads as TGTGCCAGCAGCACCCCCTCCATGACTAGCGGGGTGGAGACCCAGTACTTC. It yields the protein CASSTPSMTSGVETQYF.

The genes are TRBV5-6 and TRBJ1-1; D possibly corresponds to TRBD1 (6 bases). Germline V gene data show CDR1 as SGHDT and CDR2 as YYEEEE. Trimming shortened V by 0 bases and J by 6 bases, and 9 bases separated the two germline ends. The CDR3 is 13 residues long. The CDR3: CASSLAAGAEAFF. The CDR3 bases are TGTGCCAGCAGCTTGGCCGCAGGGGCTGAAGCTTTCTTT.

There are a few counts of this clone. V usage is TRBV7-2 and J usage is TRBJ2-2; TRBD1 might be the D (5 bases). The germline V and J ends were trimmed by 2 bases and 1 base, with 8 bases remaining between them. The CDR3 covers 15 residues. The germline V gene encodes CDR1 SGHTA and CDR2 FQGNSA. The CDR3 loop is CASSLFGQNTGELFF. The DNA of the CDR3 is TGTGCCAGCAGCTTATTCGGACAGAACACCGGGGAGCTGTTTTTT.

The chain employs TRBV2 and TRBJ2-1; maybe TRBD2 (7 bases). The germline V gene encodes CDR1 SNHLY and CDR2 FYNNEI. V was shortened by 8 bases and J by 0 bases, with 11 bases between the two germline ends. There are 14 residues in the CDR3. The CDR3 DNA reads TGTGCCAGCGGGAGGGGGAGCTCCTACAATGAGCAGTTCTTC. Amino acid sequence: CASGRGSSYNEQFF.

Turning to this clone: Other DNA sequences from this sample encode an identical CDR3 as well. The rearrangement joins TRBV18 to TRBJ1-1, with 8 positions matching TRBD1. Losses at the gene ends were 4 bases for V and 1 base for J; bases not matched to a gene: 2. CDR3 length: 14 residues. Looked up from germline, CDR1 is KGHSH and CDR2 is LQKENI. The CDR3 protein is CASSLGQGNTEAFF. DNA of the CDR3: TGTGCCAGCTCACTTGGACAGGGGAACACTGAAGCTTTCTTT.

The CDR3 here is CASSKTSASGATDTQYF. CDR3 bases: TGTGCCAGCAGCAAAACGTCGGCTAGCGGGGCCACAGATACGCAGTATTTT. The rearrangement links TRBV21-1 to TRBJ2-3; TRBD2 is the table's D call and was not checked against the DNA. TRBV21-1 is a listed pseudogene. This CDR3 is 17 amino acids long.

This chain joins TRBV5-1 and TRBJ1-5; D not certain. From germline, CDR1 is SGHRS and CDR2 YFSETQ. The CDR3 totals 15 residues. Trimming shortened V by 0 bases and J by 2 bases, and 9 bases separated the two germline ends. This CDR3 reads CASSLGVDGNQPQHF. The CDR3 DNA reads TGCGCCAGCAGCTTGGGAGTCGATGGCAATCAGCCCCAGCATTTT.

The CDR3 DNA is TGTGCCAGCAGCCCCGCGAGGACTCCCGTGGCCGATGAGCAGTTCTTC. It is translated as CASSPARTPVADEQFF. V gene TRBV14 combines with J gene TRBJ2-1, with D maybe TRBD2 (5 bases). Trimming removed 4 bases from V and 8 bases from J, with 21 bases in between. The CDR3 runs to 16 residues. Germline assignment: CDR1 SGHDN and CDR2 FVKESK.

This chain uses TRBV5-1 with TRBJ2-2; the match to TRBD1 covers 10 bases. V was clipped by 4 bases and J by 4 bases; unmatched bases: 10. Germline V gives CDR1 SGHRS, CDR2 YFSETQ. This CDR3 has 17 amino acids. CDR3 protein: CASSALTGGIGTGELFF. In nucleotides, the CDR3 is TGCGCCAGCAGCGCCCTGACAGGGGGCATCGGCACCGGGGAGCTGTTTTTT.

As DNA, the CDR3 is TGTGCCAGCAGCGCCCCGGGGACAGTCTATGGCTACACCTTC. The encoded protein is CASSAPGTVYGYTF. The rearrangement joins TRBV9 to TRBJ1-2; 7 nucleotides align to TRBD1. Per germline, CDR1 SGDLS and CDR2 YYNGEE. The V and J ends lost 3 bases and 4 bases, in that order; junction bases with no gene match: 6. The CDR3 length is 14 residues.

Here the CDR3 DNA reads TGTGCCAGCAGCCAAATGACAGGGAATGAGCAGTTCTTC. It yields the protein CASSQMTGNEQFF. The J gene is TRBJ2-1, the V gene TRBV5-4; 7 positions match TRBD1. CDR1 and CDR2 (germline): SGHNT, YYREEE (reference sequence). CDR3 length equals 13 residues. After removal of 4 bases from V and 7 bases from J, the junction contained 5 bases not matched to a gene.

This sequence joins TRBV27 and TRBJ1-6; D possibly corresponds to TRBD1 (6 bases). V was clipped by 4 bases and J by 7 bases, with 20 bases between them. The CDR3 consists of 17 residues. The germline gives CDR1 MNHEY, CDR2 SMNVEV (reference sequence). Here the CDR3 reads CASSSYRGGAGNSPLHF. The CDR3 bases are TGTGCCAGCAGTTCGTACCGGGGGGGCGCGGGAAATTCACCCCTCCACTTT.